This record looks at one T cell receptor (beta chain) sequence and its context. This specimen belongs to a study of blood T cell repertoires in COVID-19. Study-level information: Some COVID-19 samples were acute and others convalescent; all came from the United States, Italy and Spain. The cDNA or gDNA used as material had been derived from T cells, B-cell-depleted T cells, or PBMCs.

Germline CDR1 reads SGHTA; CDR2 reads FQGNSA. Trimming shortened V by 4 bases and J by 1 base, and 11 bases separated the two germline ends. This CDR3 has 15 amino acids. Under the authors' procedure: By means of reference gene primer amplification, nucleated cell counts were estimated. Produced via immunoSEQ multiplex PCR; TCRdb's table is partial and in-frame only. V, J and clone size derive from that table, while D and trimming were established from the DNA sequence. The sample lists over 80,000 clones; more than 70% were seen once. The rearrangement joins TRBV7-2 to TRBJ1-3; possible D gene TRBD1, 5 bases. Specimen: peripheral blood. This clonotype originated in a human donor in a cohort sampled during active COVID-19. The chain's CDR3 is CASSSRWTSGNTIYF. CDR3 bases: TGTGCCAGCAGCTCAAGGTGGACATCTGGAAACACCATATATTTT. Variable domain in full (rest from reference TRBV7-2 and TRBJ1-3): GAGVSQSPSNKVTEKGKDVELRCDPISGHTALYWYRQSLGQGLEFLIYFQGNSAPDKSGLPSDRFSAERTGGSVSTLTIQRTQQEDSAVYLCASSSRWTSGNTIYFGEGSWLTVV.